In its sample, the clone carrying this T cell receptor (beta chain) was seen many times. The CDR3 loop spans 15 amino acids. Germline values: CDR1 DFQATT, CDR2 SNEGSKA (reference sequence). The V gene lost 4 bases and the J gene lost 0 bases, with 13 bases spanning the gap. TCRdb reprocessed the 5' RACE reads via MiXCR and lists one record per CDR3 protein. The table shows more than 75,000 distinct CDR3 sequences, with around 3.5% occurring only once. These data originate in a study of neurological immune-mediated disorders. The sample consisted of PBMCs. The J gene is TRBJ1-3, the V gene TRBV20-1; D remains ambiguous. The sequence derives from a woman between 50 and 59 years old with multiple sclerosis. DNA for the CDR3: TGCAGTGCTATCCTCTCTTCAAGCTCTGGAAACACCATATATTTT. Translated, it gives CSAILSSSSGNTIYF.